This TCR beta chain was found in a study of T cell repertoires in cytomegalovirus infection. Study as a whole: Through public TCR beta signatures, both CMV infection and matching HLA type were indicated. The study's findings and limits: Public TCR beta family frequency separated CMV-and-HLA carriers, including in an independent cohort. CMV-specific TCR beta clonotypes restricted by HLA-C were the ones dominating the ex vivo response.

The V gene lost 5 bases and the J gene lost 6 bases, with 7 bases spanning the gap. There are 12 residues in the CDR3. Germline values: CDR1 SGHVS, CDR2 FQNEAQ. This clonotype was observed at least ten times. No antigen is known for it. Using its own MiXCR run on the reads, TCRdb lists one record per CDR3 protein. The table includes roughly 77,000 distinct CDR3 sequences, approximately 3.6% detected once. The receptor was derived from a human donor in good health (CMV status not recorded). Some clones in this sample may be carry-over from other donors' samples. The material sequenced was PBMCs. The chain joins TRBV7-8 to TRBJ2-2; D remains unclear. The DNA for the CDR3 is TGTGCCAGCAGCGTCCGGTCCGGGGAGCTGTTTTTT. This codes for CASSVRSGELFF. Filled out from reference TRBV7-8 and TRBJ2-2, the complete variable domain reads GAGVSQSPRYKVAKRGQDVALRCDPISGHVSLFWYQQALGQGPEFLTYFQNEAQLDKSGLPSDRFFAERPEGSVSTLKIQRTQQEDSAVYLCASSVRSGELFFGEGSRLTVL.